This T cell receptor beta chain was sequenced during a study of blood T cell repertoires in COVID-19. Study summary: Both acute and convalescent COVID-19 samples were obtained from the United States, Italy and Spain. PBMCs, B-cell-depleted T cells, or T cells provided the cDNA or gDNA that made up the material.

Authors' data handling: From reference gene primer amplification, estimates of nucleated cell counts were derived. Profiling relied on immunoSEQ multiplex PCR, and the TCRdb table lists in-frame clones only, not all of them. The V and J calls and clone size are taken from that table; D and trimming were inferred from the DNA. Of fewer than 300,000 clones detected, 65% to 90% appear once; the ten largest clones hold roughly 13%. Germline V gives CDR1 SGHDT, CDR2 YYEEEE. This CDR3 is 15 amino acids long. Trimming took 5 bases from V and 7 from J; bases not matched to a gene: 7. The genes are TRBV5-6 and TRBJ1-4; TRBD1 agrees at 11 bases. The sequencing input was peripheral blood. This receptor was obtained from a human donor in a cohort sampled during active COVID-19. CDR3 sequence reads: CASSWTGGASEKLFF. The CDR3 DNA is TGTGCCAGCAGTTGGACAGGGGGCGCGTCTGAAAAACTGTTTTTT.